This T cell receptor beta chain stems from a study of PD-1 blockade in classical Hodgkin lymphoma. CDR3 length equals 15 residues. Trimming left V 5 bases short and J 1 base short, with 14 bases between. The germline CDR1 and CDR2 sequences are SEHNR and FQNEAQ (reference sequence). As to time point: cycle 4 day 1 (C4D1), after more than 5 weeks of nivolumab. Every single patient, without exception, relapsed after autologous stem cell transplantation, and brentuximab vedotin exposure varied. The assay was immunoSEQ multiplex PCR, and TCRdb's table has in-frame clones only and misses some. The sample has about 21,000 clones, more than 65% seen once. Study-level results: Complete responders had baseline diversity similar to newly diagnosed patients. Repertoires differed for reasons still undefined, possibly disease activity or prior therapy.

On this clone: The target antigen is unknown.

The genes are TRBV7-9 and TRBJ2-5, with a weak D call TRBD2 (5 bases). Sample: peripheral blood mononuclear cells (PBMCs), taken before the fourth cycle of nivolumab. This sequence was found in a human donor with classical Hodgkin lymphoma. The CDR3 sequence is CASSAGLTTQETQYF. The CDR3 nucleotides read TGTGCCAGCAGCGCCGGACTTACAACCCAAGAGACCCAGTACTTC.